This T cell receptor (beta chain) originates from a study of patients and donors after allogeneic stem cell transplantation. TCRdb reanalysed the RT-PCR reads using MiXCR and keeps one entry per CDR3 protein. The table has 150,000 to 200,000 distinct CDR3 sequences, 41% seen once; the top ten hold 25% to 35%. J gave up 4 bases and V 0 bases, and 7 bases lay outside the gene matches. CDR3 length: 18 amino acids. CDR1 is SGDLS and CDR2 is YYNGEE in the germline V gene. Sequencing was carried out using blood, either unsorted or a sorted T cell fraction (not recorded which). The chain joins TRBV9 to TRBJ2-1, with 13 bases that match TRBD2. The TCR was taken from a human donor who was either an allogeneic HSCT recipient or a stem cell or donor lymphocyte infusion donor (not recorded which). It is not recorded whose cells these are; they may come from a transplant donor. CDR3 sequence reads: CASSVGGTSGNPYNEQFF. DNA for the CDR3: TGTGCCAGCAGCGTAGGGGGGACTAGCGGGAATCCTTACAATGAGCAGTTCTTC.